This T cell receptor beta chain came from a study of shared clonotypes between healthy human individuals. The table came from immunoSEQ multiplex PCR; TCRdb's copy has only in-frame clones and leaves some out. The sample records around 700,000 clones, approximately 75% being singletons. CD4+ cells were split into CD45RA+ naive and CD45RA-negative memory subsets. The germline V and J ends were trimmed by 0 bases and 7 bases, with 12 bases remaining between them. Germline assignment: CDR1 LNHDA and CDR2 SQIVND (reference sequence). This CDR3 comprises 14 residues. Sequencing was done on a sample of memory CD4+ T cells sorted from blood. Subset meaning: CD45RA-negative fraction. This TCR was recovered from a woman aged 30 to 39 in good health. The J gene is TRBJ1-1, the V gene TRBV19, with D hard to call. This CDR3 reads CASSIDSPPVEAFF. As DNA, the CDR3 is TGTGCCAGTAGTATAGATTCCCCCCCCGTTGAAGCTTTCTTT.